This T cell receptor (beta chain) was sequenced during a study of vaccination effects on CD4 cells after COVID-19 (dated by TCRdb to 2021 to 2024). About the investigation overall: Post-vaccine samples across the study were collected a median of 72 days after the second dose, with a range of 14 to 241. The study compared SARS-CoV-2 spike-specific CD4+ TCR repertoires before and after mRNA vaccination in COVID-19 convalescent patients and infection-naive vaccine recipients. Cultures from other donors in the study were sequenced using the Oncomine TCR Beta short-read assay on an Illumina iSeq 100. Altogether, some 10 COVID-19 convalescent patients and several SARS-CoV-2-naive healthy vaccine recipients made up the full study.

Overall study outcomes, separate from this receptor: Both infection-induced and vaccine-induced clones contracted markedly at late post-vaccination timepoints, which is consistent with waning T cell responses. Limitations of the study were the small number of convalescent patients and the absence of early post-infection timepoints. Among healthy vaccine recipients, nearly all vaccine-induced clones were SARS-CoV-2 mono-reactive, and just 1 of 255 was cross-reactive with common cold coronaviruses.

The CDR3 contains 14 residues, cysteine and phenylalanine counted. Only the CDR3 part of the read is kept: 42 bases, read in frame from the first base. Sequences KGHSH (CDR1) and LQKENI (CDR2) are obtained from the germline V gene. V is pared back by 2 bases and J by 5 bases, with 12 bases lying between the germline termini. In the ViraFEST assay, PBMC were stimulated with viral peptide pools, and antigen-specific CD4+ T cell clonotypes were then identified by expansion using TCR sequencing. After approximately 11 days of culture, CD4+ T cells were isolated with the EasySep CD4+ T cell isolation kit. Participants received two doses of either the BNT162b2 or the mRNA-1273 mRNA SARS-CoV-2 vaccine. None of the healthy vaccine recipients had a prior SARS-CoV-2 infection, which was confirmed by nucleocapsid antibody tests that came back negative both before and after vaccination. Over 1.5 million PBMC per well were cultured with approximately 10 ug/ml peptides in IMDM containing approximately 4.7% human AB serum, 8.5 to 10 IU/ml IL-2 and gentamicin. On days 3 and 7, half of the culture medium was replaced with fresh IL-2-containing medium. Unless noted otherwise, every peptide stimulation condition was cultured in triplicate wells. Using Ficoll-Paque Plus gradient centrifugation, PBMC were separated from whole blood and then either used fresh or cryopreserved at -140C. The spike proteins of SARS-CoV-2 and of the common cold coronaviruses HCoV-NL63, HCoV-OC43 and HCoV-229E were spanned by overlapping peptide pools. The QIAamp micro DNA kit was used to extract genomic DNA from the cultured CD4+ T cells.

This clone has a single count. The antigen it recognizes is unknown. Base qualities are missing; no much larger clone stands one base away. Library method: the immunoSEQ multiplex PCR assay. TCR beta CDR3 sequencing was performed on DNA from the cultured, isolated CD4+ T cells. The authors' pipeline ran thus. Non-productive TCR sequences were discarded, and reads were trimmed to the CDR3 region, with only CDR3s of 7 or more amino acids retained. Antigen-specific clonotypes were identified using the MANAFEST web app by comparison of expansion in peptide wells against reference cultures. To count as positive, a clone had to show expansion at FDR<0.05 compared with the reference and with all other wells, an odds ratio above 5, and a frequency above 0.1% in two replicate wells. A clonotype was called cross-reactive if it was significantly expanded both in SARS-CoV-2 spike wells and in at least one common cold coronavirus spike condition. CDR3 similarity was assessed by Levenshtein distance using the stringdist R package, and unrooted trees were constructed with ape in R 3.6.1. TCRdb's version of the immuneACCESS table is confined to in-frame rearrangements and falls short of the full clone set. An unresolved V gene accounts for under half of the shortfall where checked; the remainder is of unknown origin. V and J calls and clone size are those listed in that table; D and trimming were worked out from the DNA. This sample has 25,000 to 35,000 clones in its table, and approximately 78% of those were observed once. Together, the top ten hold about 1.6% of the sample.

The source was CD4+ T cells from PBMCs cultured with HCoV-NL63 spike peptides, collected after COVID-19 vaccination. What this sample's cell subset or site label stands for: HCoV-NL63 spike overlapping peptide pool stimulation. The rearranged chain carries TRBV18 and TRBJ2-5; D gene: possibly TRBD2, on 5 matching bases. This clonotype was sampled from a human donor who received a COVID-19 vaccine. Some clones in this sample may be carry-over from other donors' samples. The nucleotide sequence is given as TGTGCCAGCTCACCAACTAGTTTGGTGGAGACCCAGTACTTC. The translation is CASSPTSLVETQYF.